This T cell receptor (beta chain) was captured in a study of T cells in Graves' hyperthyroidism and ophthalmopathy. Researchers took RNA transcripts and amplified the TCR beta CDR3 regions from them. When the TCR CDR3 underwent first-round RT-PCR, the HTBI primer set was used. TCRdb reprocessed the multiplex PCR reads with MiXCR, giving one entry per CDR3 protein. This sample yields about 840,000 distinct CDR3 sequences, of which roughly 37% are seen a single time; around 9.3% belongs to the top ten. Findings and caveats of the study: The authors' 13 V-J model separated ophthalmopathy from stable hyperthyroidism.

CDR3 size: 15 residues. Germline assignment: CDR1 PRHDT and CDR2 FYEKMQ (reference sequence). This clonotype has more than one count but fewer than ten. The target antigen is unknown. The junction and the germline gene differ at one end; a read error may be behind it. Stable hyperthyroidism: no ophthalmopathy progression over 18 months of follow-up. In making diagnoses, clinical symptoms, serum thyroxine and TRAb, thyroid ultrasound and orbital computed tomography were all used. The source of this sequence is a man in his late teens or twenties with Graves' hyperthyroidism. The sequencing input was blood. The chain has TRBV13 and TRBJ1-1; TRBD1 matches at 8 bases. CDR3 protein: CASSLGTGSGTEAFF. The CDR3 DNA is TGTGCCAGCAGCCTAGGGACAGGTTCGGGCACTGAAGCTTTCTTT.